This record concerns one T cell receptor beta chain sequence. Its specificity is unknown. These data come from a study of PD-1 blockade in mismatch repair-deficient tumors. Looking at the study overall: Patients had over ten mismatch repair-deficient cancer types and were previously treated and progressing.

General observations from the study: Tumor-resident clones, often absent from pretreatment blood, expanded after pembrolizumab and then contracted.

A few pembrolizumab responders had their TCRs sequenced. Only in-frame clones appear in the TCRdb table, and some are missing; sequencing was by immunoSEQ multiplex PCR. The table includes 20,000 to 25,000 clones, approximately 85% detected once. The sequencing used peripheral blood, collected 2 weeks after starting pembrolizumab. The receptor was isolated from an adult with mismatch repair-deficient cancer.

The CDR3 region is CASSQGIAGRAFNEQFF. The CDR3 nucleotides read TGCGCCAGCAGCCAAGGAATAGCTGGGAGGGCCTTCAATGAGCAGTTCTTC. The chain couples TRBV4-3 to TRBJ2-1, with 7 positions matching TRBD2. The CDR3 extends over 17 amino acids. With 1 base clipped from V and 6 bases from J, the junction kept 12 bases outside the gene matches. Germline CDR1 LGHNA, CDR2 YSLEER.